This T cell receptor beta chain was captured by sequencing in a study of blood T cells in healthy people across ages. Study-wide points: More naive CD4+ cells and higher diversity were found in long-lived than in aged donors. Investigators viewed diversity estimates from one million T cells as underestimates, the study reported.

The CDR3 is 15 residues long. V lost 6 bases and J 5 bases, leaving 17 bases between the germline ends. CDR1 is MNHNS, CDR2 SASEGT, per germline. On this clonotype itself: The antigen remains unidentified.

Each donor supplied ten milliliters of peripheral blood. A second PCR of 7 to 11 cycles used a sample-barcoded 5' primer and a J-beta primer mix. One entry per CDR3 protein results from TCRdb running MiXCR on the 5' RACE reads. The repertoire holds about 620,000 distinct CDR3 sequences, with around 21% as singletons. Material for sequencing was blood. The chain has TRBV6-1 and TRBJ2-1, with D possibly TRBD1 on 6 matching bases. The source is a man between 70 and 80 years old in good health. The CDR3 here is CASRRTTGIHNEQFF. In DNA form, the CDR3 reads TGTGCCAGCAGGAGGACAACAGGGATCCACAATGAGCAGTTCTTC.